This T cell receptor (beta chain) appears in the sequencing data of a study of cytomegalovirus exposure and HLA in healthy donors. This PCR relied on a set of 60 Vbeta primers and 13 Jbeta primers. Data came from immunoSEQ multiplex PCR; TCRdb stores just in-frame clones and leaves some out. This sample carries roughly 100,000 clones, roughly 79% of them seen once, and the ten largest clones take roughly 4%. The source of this sequence is a man aged 45-65 years in good health and CMV-seropositive. Sequencing input: PBMCs.

In DNA, the CDR3 is TGTGCCAGCAGTCCGACCGGGACAGGATTCTCCTACGAGCAGTACTTC. It translates to CASSPTGTGFSYEQYF. The V and J genes are TRBV27 and TRBJ2-5; 8 bases map to TRBD1. Near its end, the DNA agrees better with TRBJ2-7, so the J call may be wrong. This CDR3 comprises 16 residues. Germline assignment: CDR1 MNHEY and CDR2 SMNVEV (reference sequence).